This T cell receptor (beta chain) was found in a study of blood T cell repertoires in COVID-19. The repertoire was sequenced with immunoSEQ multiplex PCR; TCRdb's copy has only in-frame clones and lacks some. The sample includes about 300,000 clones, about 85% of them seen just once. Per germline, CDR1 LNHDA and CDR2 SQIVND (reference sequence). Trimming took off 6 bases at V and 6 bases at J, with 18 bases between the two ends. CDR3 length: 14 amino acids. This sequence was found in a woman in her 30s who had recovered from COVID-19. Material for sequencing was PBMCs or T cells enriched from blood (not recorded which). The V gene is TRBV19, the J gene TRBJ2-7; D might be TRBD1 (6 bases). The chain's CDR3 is CASRPAQGAAEQYF. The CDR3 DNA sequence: TGTGCCAGTAGACCGGCACAGGGCGCGGCCGAGCAGTACTTC.